The TCR beta chain under discussion was sequenced for a study of identical twins (dated by TCRdb to 2016 to 2017). General notes on the study: TCR alpha and beta repertoires from monozygotic twins, unrelated adults of various ages and cord blood were deep-sequenced to test whether fetal clonotypes persist. To rule out contamination, replicate twin experiments were performed at different times with different library preparation protocols. What the work shows at the level of the full study, not this receptor alone: Fewer insertions were carried by abundant cord blood beta clonotypes; a weaker similar trend was observed in young adult naive repertoires, while no such trend was observed in memory repertoires. Compared with coincidental sharing between unrelated individuals, out-of-frame TCR alpha sequences shared between twins had an excess of sequences with low generation probability. Invariant T cells such as MAIT and iNKT could partly confound zero-insertion analyses, although diverse VJ usage argued against such confounding for most clonotypes. Because the same donors could not be followed over many years, the conclusions depended on cross-sectional statistical analysis. Excess twin sharing in beta out-of-frame sequences was weaker because fewer shared sequences lowered the signal-to-noise ratio. In monozygotic twins, recombination models systematically underestimated out-of-frame TCR alpha sharing, but the models matched the sharing seen between unrelated individuals.

Every donor was a healthy Caucasian. Library preparation was by 5' RACE. The instrument given in TCRdb is Illumina HiSeq 2000. A universal primer binding site was introduced by template switching, and a unique molecular identifier was present in the final cDNA, enabling accurate counting of TCR cDNA molecules. First-strand cDNA for TCR alpha and beta chains was synthesized from specific primers in the conserved constant-segment region. To control for contamination, every cDNA library was double barcoded, receiving both a SMART-Mk sample barcode and Illumina barcodes. TruSeq adapter sequences, together with Illumina sample barcodes, were added in two successive PCR steps. The Illumina HiSeq platform was used with custom primers to sequence TCR alpha and beta cDNA libraries. Per the source publication's procedure: Raw reads were processed with MiGEC to extract unique molecular identifiers, and MiXCR was used to determine CDR3 positions. For each individual, recombination models were inferred using an EM algorithm with the repgenHMM and IGoR tools. The tcR package in R was used for shared clonotype analysis, with sharing normalized by the product of cloneset sizes. To study raw recombination without the effects of thymic and clonal selection, out-of-frame nonproductive sequences were analyzed. TCRdb reprocessed the public reads (quality trimming at Q25 with fastp, clone calling with MiXCR) and kept in-frame beta chains. Identical CDR3 proteins give one entry, which carries the most common genes and DNA. What appears here as the V and J calls and clone size reflects TCRdb's work, not the paper's. For this sample there are 1.5 million to 2 million distinct CDR3 sequences; around a third appear just once. Of the sample, around 0.25% is held by the ten largest clones.

Measured from the cysteine to the phenylalanine, the CDR3 is 13 residues long. Only CDR3 DNA remains: 39 bases, in frame from the first base. V and J are truncated by 6 bases and 2 bases respectively, leaving an intervening sequence of 8 bases. CDR1 and CDR2 are read off the germline V gene (reference sequence) as LNHDA and SQIVND. On this clonotype: The clone's antigen remains unknown. Per-base qualities were not stored, and no clone one base away is much larger.

The receptor was derived from a newborn girl in good health. The V and J genes are TRBV19 and TRBJ1-5, and possibly TRBD1, on 5 matching bases. Sequences were obtained from cord blood. In nucleotides, the sequence is TGTGCCAGTAGAAAGACAGGCAATCAGCCCCAGCATTTT. Its translation is CASRKTGNQPQHF.